A single sample is the source of the 8 T cell receptor beta chains below, sequenced in a study of Ad26.COV2.S vaccination and SARS-CoV-2 variants. Generated by immunoSEQ multiplex PCR, the TCRdb table keeps only in-frame clones and is missing some. Of over 110,000 clones detected, about nine tenths appear once; the ten largest clones hold more than 4.5%. The specimen was peripheral blood, collected after recovery from COVID-19. These TCRs come from a human donor who had recovered from COVID-19.

This chain joins TRBV28 and TRBJ1-2, with 7 bases aligning to TRBD1. The ends lost 5 bases at V and 8 bases at J; junction bases unmatched: 14. This CDR3 is built from 15 residues. Germline V gene sequence: CDR1 MDHEN, CDR2 SYDVKM. The DNA for the CDR3 is TGTGCCAGCAGTCCCCCCTCAGACAGGGTCCGAGGCTACACCTTC. This encodes CASSPPSDRVRGYTF.

V usage is TRBV5-5 and J usage is TRBJ1-2, with D hard to call. This CDR3 is built from 15 residues. V was pared by 0 bases and J by 0 bases, with 9 bases between. Germline-derived CDR1 and CDR2 are SGHKS and YYEKEE (reference sequence). The CDR3 spells CASSLGPAANYGYTF. DNA of the CDR3: TGTGCCAGCAGCTTGGGTCCCGCAGCTAACTATGGCTACACCTTC.

The V and J genes are TRBV27 and TRBJ1-5; no firm D call. Trimming pared 8 bases from V and 3 bases from J, leaving 14 bases between. The CDR3 has 14 amino acids. CDR1 MNHEY and CDR2 SMNVEV come from the germline V gene (reference sequence). CDR3 protein: CASGYQLNNQPQHF. Written as DNA, the CDR3 is TGTGCCAGCGGTTACCAACTTAACAATCAGCCCCAGCATTTT.

The V gene is TRBV7-2, the J gene TRBJ1-6; TRBD1 is a possible D gene (5 bases). The V and J ends lost 1 base and 1 base respectively, with 11 bases between them. Germline V CDR1 and CDR2: SGHTA, FQGNSA. The CDR3 length is 17 residues. The CDR3 DNA reads TGTGCCAGCAGCTTAGTGGGGCAGGCATCCTATAATTCACCCCTCCACTTT. It translates to CASSLVGQASYNSPLHF.

The chain employs TRBV6-1 and TRBJ2-7; 7 bases agree with TRBD1. Germline trimming cut 6 bases from V and 2 bases from J; bases unmatched to any gene: 4. The CDR3 sequence is 13 residues long. Germline V gene data show CDR1 as MNHNS and CDR2 as SASEGT. The CDR3 region has the DNA TGTGCCAGCAGCCCGGGACAGACCTACGAGCAGTACTTC. It translates to CASSPGQTYEQYF.

V and J are TRBV3-1 (or the pseudogene TRBV3-2) and TRBJ2-7, with 7 nucleotides matching TRBD2. Trimming cost V 4 bases and J 2 bases; bases outside gene matches: 5. The CDR3 is made up of 14 amino acids. Germline V CDR1 and CDR2: LGHDT, YNNKEL (reference sequence). The CDR3 nucleotides read TGTGCCAGCAGCCCCGGGGAGGGGCCCTACGAGCAGTACTTC. This translates into CASSPGEGPYEQYF.

This chain connects TRBV15 to TRBJ1-1, with 10 positions matching TRBD1. CDR1 LNHNV and CDR2 YYDKDF come from the germline V gene (reference sequence). CDR3 size: 14 residues. V shed 9 bases and J 5 bases; nucleotides not matched to a gene: 9. CDR3 protein: CATDRGPEGTEAFF. In nucleotides, the CDR3 is TGTGCCACAGACAGGGGGCCAGAGGGAACTGAAGCTTTCTTT.

The rearrangement links TRBV21-1 to TRBJ2-2. TRBV21-1 counts as a pseudogene. The CDR3 covers 15 residues. CDR3 sequence reads: CASPGRDREHRGAVF. The CDR3 bases are TGTGCCAGCCCGGGACGGGACCGCGAACACCGGGGAGCTGTTTTT.